This is a list of T cell receptor beta chains from one sample in a study of beta chain features in type 1 diabetes. Some clones are missing from TCRdb's copy, which holds only in-frame ones; the method was immunoSEQ multiplex PCR. The data contain approximately 150,000 clones, about 10% of them singletons. The sequenced sample was central memory CD4+ T cells from blood. The origin of the receptors is a man aged 30 to 45 with type 1 diabetes. Both conserved end residues are part of each CDR3. The order of the fields is V gene, D gene, clone size, J gene, CDR3 protein, CDR3 DNA. D genes are given only for firm matches. Only some rows state a clone size, as once, few, many or a class for expanded clones.

TRBV7-2	NA	few	TRBJ2-1	CASSFRGGATYNEQFF	TGTGCCAGCAGCTTCCGAGGCGGAGCAACCTACAATGAGCAGTTCTTC
TRBV4-1	TRBD1	NA	TRBJ1-2	CASSQGTGFGYTF	TGCGCCAGCAGCCAAGGGACAGGGTTTGGCTACACCTTC
TRBV14	TRBD1	NA	TRBJ1-6	CASSPGTGETPLHF	TGTGCCAGCAGCCCCGGGACAGGGGAGACACCCCTCCACTTT
TRBV7-2	NA	NA	TRBJ2-2	CASSGDFNTGELFF	TGTGCCAGCAGCGGGGACTTTAACACCGGGGAGCTGTTTTTT
TRBV5-6	TRBD1	few	TRBJ2-7	CASSLGRTGEQYF	TGTGCCAGCAGTCTGGGGCGGACAGGCGAGCAGTACTTC
TRBV9	TRBD2	NA	TRBJ2-5	CASSAGTNEETQYF	TGTGCCAGCAGCGCCGGGACTAACGAAGAGACCCAGTACTTC
TRBV7-9	NA	NA	TRBJ1-1	CASSLEGVKAFF	TGTGCCAGCAGCTTAGAAGGGGTTAAAGCTTTCTTT
TRBV2	NA	few	TRBJ1-5	CASSLQDGGNQPQHF	TGTGCCAGCAGCCTCCAAGACGGAGGTAATCAGCCCCAGCATTTT
TRBV27	NA	NA	TRBJ2-7	CASSQTGSYEQYF	TGTGCCAGCAGCCAAACAGGGTCCTACGAGCAGTACTTC
TRBV30	TRBD2	few	TRBJ2-1	CAWPLGRVSYNEQFF	TGTGCCTGGCCCCTCGGGAGGGTATCCTACAATGAGCAGTTCTTC
TRBV2	TRBD2	few	TRBJ2-1	CASNAGRGGFISNEQFF	TGTGCCAGTAACGCCGGGCGGGGGGGATTTATTAGCAATGAGCAGTTCTTC
TRBV28	NA	NA	TRBJ2-7	CASNTPGSETYEQYF	TGTGCCAGCAACACGCCGGGGAGCGAAACCTACGAGCAGTACTTC
TRBV29-1	NA	few	TRBJ2-3	CSVPRGGVGPDTQYF	TGCAGCGTCCCCCGGGGCGGGGTGGGGCCAGATACGCAGTATTTT
TRBV6-5	TRBD1	NA	TRBJ2-7	CASSVQGARYEQYF	TGTGCCAGCAGTGTTCAGGGGGCCCGTTACGAGCAGTACTTC
TRBV29-1	NA	NA	TRBJ2-5	CSVSGWGETQYF	TGCAGCGTTTCGGGGTGGGGAGAGACCCAGTACTTC
TRBV28	NA	NA	TRBJ1-2	CASSLSGKYGYTF	TGTGCCAGCAGTTTATCAGGGAAGTATGGCTACACCTTC
TRBV5-1	TRBD2	few	TRBJ2-1	CASSETGLPFDEQFF	TGCGCCAGCAGCGAGACGGGACTACCCTTCGATGAGCAGTTCTTC
TRBV7-9	NA	few	TRBJ1-2	CASSLGVAGSYGYTF	TGTGCCAGCAGCTTAGGGGTGGCGGGGTCCTATGGCTACACCTTC
TRBV2	NA	NA	TRBJ1-5	CASTGEGGQPQHF	TGTGCCAGCACCGGGGAGGGTGGGCAGCCCCAGCATTTT
TRBV18	NA	NA	TRBJ2-7	CASSPLFNEQYF	TGTGCCAGCTCACCCCTTTTTAACGAGCAGTACTTC
TRBV11-2	TRBD1	NA	TRBJ1-4	CASSLDVWTGIEKLFF	TGTGCCAGCAGCTTAGATGTCTGGACAGGCATTGAAAAACTGTTTTTT
TRBV7-2	NA	few	TRBJ2-7	CASSFDRTYEQYF	TGTGCCAGCAGCTTCGACAGGACCTACGAGCAGTACTTC
TRBV7-2	NA	NA	TRBJ2-3	CASSFGGGSDTQYF	TGTGCCAGCAGCTTTGGGGGGGGCTCAGATACGCAGTATTTT
TRBV27	NA	few	TRBJ2-5	CASSGGRVLQETQYF	TGTGCCAGCAGTGGGGGCAGGGTCCTCCAAGAGACCCAGTACTTC
TRBV7-3	NA	NA	TRBJ2-3	CASSFDGGPRDTQYF	TGTGCCAGCAGCTTCGACGGGGGGCCGAGGGATACGCAGTATTTT
TRBV7-8	TRBD1	NA	TRBJ1-4	CASSRQGVGKLFF	TGTGCCAGCAGCAGACAGGGGGTGGGAAAACTGTTTTTT
TRBV4-2	TRBD2	few	TRBJ2-5	CASSQGSLAGGSQETQYF	TGTGCCAGCAGCCAAGGCAGTCTAGCGGGGGGTTCCCAAGAGACCCAGTACTTC
TRBV4-1	NA	few	TRBJ2-7	CASSQRDLTPYEQYF	TGCGCCAGCAGCCAACGGGACTTGACCCCCTACGAGCAGTACTTC
TRBV2	NA	NA	TRBJ2-5	CATREQETQYF	TGTGCCACCCGGGAGCAAGAGACCCAGTACTTC
TRBV10-3	NA	NA	TRBJ2-2	CATKDGRENTGELFF	TGTGCCACAAAGGACGGACGGGAGAACACCGGGGAGCTGTTTTTT
TRBV5-1	TRBD1	few	TRBJ2-7	CASSDRGLISHEQYF	TGCGCCAGCAGCGACAGGGGGCTAATCTCCCACGAGCAGTACTTC
TRBV5-4	TRBD2	few	TRBJ2-1	CASRGTSGGAFPNEQFF	TGTGCCAGCAGAGGGACTAGCGGGGGGGCTTTTCCCAATGAGCAGTTCTTC
TRBV6-6	TRBD1	few	TRBJ1-2	CASSWGQGALGYTF	TGTGCCAGCAGTTGGGGACAGGGCGCCCTTGGCTACACCTTC
TRBV5-6	NA	few	TRBJ1-2	CASSLAGKDGYTF	TGTGCCAGCAGCTTGGCCGGGAAAGATGGCTACACCTTC
TRBV18	TRBD1	NA	TRBJ1-3	CASSPPGQSSGNTIYF	TGTGCCAGCTCACCCCCGGGACAGAGCTCTGGAAACACCATATATTTT
TRBV2	NA	NA	TRBJ2-2	CASRGVTGELFF	TGTGCCAGCCGCGGGGTTACCGGGGAGCTGTTTTTT
TRBV4-2	TRBD2	few	TRBJ2-3	CASSQGTSGGRSYTQYF	TGTGCCAGCAGCCAAGGGACTAGCGGGGGAAGGAGTTATACGCAGTATTTT
TRBV2	NA	NA	TRBJ1-5	CASSGLGNQPQHF	TGTGCCAGCAGTGGACTCGGAAATCAGCCCCAGCATTTT
TRBV15	NA	once	TRBJ1-2	CATSRAKTGVYGYTF	TGTGCCACCAGCAGAGCAAAGACAGGCGTTTATGGCTACACCTTC
TRBV5-6	TRBD1	NA	TRBJ1-2	CASSLNRGDGYTF	TGTGCCAGCAGCTTGAACAGGGGCGATGGCTACACCTTC
TRBV5-1	NA	NA	TRBJ1-1	CASSLENSGDTEAFF	TGCGCCAGCAGCTTGGAGAATTCGGGAGACACTGAAGCTTTCTTT
TRBV29-1	TRBD2	NA	TRBJ2-1	CRVGGRGRAPSYNEQFF	TGCAGGGTTGGGGGACGGGGGAGGGCCCCCTCCTACAATGAGCAGTTCTTC
TRBV6-5	NA	few	TRBJ2-7	CASRSTDKGYEQYF	TGTGCCAGCAGAAGCACGGACAAGGGATACGAGCAGTACTTC
TRBV30	NA	many	TRBJ1-5	CAWSVRENQPQHF	TGTGCCTGGAGTGTACGCGAAAATCAGCCCCAGCATTTT
TRBV2	NA	NA	TRBJ1-2	CASSEVAQISSYGYTF	TGTGCCAGCAGTGAAGTGGCCCAGATTTCAAGTTATGGCTACACCTTC
TRBV19	NA	NA	TRBJ2-3	CASRAPDYTDTQYF	TGTGCCAGTAGAGCCCCCGATTACACAGATACGCAGTATTTT
TRBV6-5	TRBD1	NA	TRBJ1-5	CASSSDRVRQPQHF	TGTGCCAGCAGCTCGGACAGGGTAAGACAGCCCCAGCATTTT
TRBV18	NA	few	TRBJ1-2	CASSPDSNYGYTF	TGTGCCAGCTCTCCGGACAGTAACTATGGCTACACCTTC
TRBV5-1	NA	few	TRBJ1-1	CASSLDSYPEAFF	TGCGCCAGCAGCTTGGACAGCTATCCCGAAGCTTTCTTT